This TCR beta chain was documented in a study of cytomegalovirus exposure and HLA in healthy donors. Study-level findings and limits: The sole available immune exposure information was CMV serostatus. Cytomegalovirus status was reportedly diagnosed by the classifier with high specificity and sensitivity. By a later analysis, the bulk of CMV-associated TCR beta chains appeared HLA-restricted. There was a cluster of highly shared sequence variants that was likely a sequencing artifact.

This PCR relied on a set of 60 Vbeta primers and 13 Jbeta primers. Repertoires were generated with immunoSEQ multiplex PCR, while TCRdb's copy carries only in-frame clones and drops some. The listing records tens of thousands of clones. CDR3 length: 13 residues. Germline-derived CDR1 and CDR2 are SGHAT and FQNNGV. V was cut by 3 bases and J by 1 base, with 6 bases left in between. To note about this clone: Its specificity is unknown.

The rearrangement links TRBV11-2 to TRBJ1-1; TRBD1 might be the D (5 bases). This receptor was identified in a male donor in good health and CMV-seronegative. The specimen was PBMCs. CDR3 nucleotide sequence: TGTGCCAGCAGCTTGGGGGGGAACACTGAAGCTTTCTTT. The encoded protein is CASSLGGNTEAFF.